This T cell receptor (beta chain) was observed in a study of blood T cell repertoires in COVID-19. Study-level information: COVID-19 samples, acute and convalescent, were from the United States, Italy and Spain. T cells, B-cell-depleted T cells, or PBMCs supplied cDNA or gDNA.

Germline CDR1 is SGHRS and CDR2 is YFSETQ. The CDR3 runs to 13 residues. Deletions cut 1 base from V and 2 bases from J, with 6 bases between. Per the original data handling: For nucleated cells, counts were estimated from reference gene primer amplification. Profiling relied on immunoSEQ multiplex PCR, and the TCRdb table lists in-frame clones only, not all of them. V and J calls and clone size are those listed in that table; D and trimming were worked out from the DNA. The sample yields roughly 60,000 clones, 65% to 90% seen once. Sequences were obtained from peripheral blood. The TCR sequence derives from a man in his forties with acute or convalescent COVID-19. This chain joins TRBV5-1 and TRBJ1-2; D unclear. The CDR3 region is CASSLQLNYGYTF. The DNA for the CDR3 is TGCGCCAGCAGCTTGCAGTTAAACTATGGCTACACCTTC.